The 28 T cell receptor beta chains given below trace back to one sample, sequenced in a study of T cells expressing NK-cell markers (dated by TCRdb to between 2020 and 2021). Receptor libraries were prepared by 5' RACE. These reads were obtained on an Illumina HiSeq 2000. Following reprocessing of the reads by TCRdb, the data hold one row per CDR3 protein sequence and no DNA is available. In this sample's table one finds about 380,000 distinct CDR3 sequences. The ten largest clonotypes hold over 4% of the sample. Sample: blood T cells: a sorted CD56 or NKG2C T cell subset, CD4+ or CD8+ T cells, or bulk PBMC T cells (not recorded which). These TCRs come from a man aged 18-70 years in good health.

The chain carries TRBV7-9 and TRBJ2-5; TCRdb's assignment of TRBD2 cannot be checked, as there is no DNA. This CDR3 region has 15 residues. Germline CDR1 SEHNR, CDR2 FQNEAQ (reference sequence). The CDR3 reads CASSSAPEGYETQYF.

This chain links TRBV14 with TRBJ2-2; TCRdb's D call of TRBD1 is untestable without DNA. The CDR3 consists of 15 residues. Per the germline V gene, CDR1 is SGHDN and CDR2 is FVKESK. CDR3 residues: CASSLRTVRTGELFF.

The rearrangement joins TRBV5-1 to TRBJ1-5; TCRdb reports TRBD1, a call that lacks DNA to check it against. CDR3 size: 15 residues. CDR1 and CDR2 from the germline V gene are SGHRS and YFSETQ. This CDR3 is CASSLVAGEMQPQHF.

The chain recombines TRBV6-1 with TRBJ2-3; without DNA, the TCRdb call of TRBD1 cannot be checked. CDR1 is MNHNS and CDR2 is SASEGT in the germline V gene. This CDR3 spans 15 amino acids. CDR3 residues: CASSEERRDPDTQYF.

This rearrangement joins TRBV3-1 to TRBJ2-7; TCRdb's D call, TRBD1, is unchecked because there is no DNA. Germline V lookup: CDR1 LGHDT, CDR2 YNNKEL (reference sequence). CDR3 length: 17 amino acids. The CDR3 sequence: CASSRGTGDIFSYEQYF.

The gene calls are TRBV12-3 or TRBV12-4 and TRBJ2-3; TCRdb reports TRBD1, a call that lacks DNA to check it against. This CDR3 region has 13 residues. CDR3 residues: CASSLPGTGTQYF.

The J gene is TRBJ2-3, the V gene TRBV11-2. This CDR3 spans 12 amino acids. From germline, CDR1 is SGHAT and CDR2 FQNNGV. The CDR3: CASGIGTDTQYF.

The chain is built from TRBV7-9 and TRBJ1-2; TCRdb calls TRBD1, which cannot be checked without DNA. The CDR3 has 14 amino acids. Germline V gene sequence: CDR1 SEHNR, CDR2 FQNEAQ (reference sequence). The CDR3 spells CASTHGDRNYGYTF.

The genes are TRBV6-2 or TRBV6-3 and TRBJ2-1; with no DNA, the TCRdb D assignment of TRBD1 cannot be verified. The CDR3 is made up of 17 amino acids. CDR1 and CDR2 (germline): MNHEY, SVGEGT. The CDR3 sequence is CASSFEGVIISWDEQFF.

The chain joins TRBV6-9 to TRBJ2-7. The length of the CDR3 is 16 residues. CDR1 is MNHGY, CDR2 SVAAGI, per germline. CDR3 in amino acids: CASTSYRLRIAYEQYF.

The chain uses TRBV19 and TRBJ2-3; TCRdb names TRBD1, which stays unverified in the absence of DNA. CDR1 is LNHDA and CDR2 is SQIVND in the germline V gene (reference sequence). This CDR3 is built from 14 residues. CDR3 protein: CASTSTGGSDTQYF.

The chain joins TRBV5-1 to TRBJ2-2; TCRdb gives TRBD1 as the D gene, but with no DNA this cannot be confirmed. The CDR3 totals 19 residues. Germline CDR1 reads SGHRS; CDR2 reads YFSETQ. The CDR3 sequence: CASRSPAVTDPLVSGELFF.

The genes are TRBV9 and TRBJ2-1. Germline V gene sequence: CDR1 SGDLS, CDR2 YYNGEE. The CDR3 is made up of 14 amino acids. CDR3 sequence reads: CASSVEVGNNEQFF.

The CDR3 protein is CASSLFSGNRETQYF. The genes are TRBV5-1 and TRBJ2-5. CDR1 is SGHRS and CDR2 is YFSETQ in the germline V gene. This CDR3 contains 15 residues.

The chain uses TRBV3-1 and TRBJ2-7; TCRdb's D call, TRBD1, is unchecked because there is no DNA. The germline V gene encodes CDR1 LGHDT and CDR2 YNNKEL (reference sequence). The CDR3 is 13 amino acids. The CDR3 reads CASSQSAGGEQYF.

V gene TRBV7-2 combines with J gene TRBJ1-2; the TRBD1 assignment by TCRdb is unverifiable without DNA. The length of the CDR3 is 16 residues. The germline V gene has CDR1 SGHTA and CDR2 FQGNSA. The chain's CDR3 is CASSLVSWGTGGGYTF.

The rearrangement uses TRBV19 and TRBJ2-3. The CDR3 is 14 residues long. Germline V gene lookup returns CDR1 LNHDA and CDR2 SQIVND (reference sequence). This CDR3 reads CASRKAVNTDTQYF. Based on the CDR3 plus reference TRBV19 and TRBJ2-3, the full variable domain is DGGITQSPKYLFRKEGQNVTLSCEQNLNHDAMYWYRQDPGQGLRLIYYSQIVNDFQKGDIAEGYSVSREKKESFPLTVTSAQKNPTAFYLCASRKAVNTDTQYFGPGTRLTVL.

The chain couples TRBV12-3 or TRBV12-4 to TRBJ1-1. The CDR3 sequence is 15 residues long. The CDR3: CASSLRRGSSTEAFF.

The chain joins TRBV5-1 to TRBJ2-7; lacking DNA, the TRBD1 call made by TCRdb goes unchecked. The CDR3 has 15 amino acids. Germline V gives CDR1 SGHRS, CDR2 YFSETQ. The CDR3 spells CASSPAGTGVNEQYF.

The CDR3 protein is CASTAGSDSRGYGYTF. The V and J genes are TRBV19 and TRBJ1-2. Germline loops: CDR1 LNHDA, CDR2 SQIVND (reference sequence). There are 16 residues in the CDR3.

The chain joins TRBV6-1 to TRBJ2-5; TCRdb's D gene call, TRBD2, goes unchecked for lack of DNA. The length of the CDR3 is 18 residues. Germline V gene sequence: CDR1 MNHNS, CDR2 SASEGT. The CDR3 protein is CASSGASGGLDSVGTQYF.

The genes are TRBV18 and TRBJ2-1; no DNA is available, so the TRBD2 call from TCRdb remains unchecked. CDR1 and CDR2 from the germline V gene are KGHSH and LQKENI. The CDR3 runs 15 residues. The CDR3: CASSPGPYGNNEQFF.

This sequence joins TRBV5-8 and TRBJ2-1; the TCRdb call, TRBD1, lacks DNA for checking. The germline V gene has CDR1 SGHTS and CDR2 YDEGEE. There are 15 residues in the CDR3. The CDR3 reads CASSPLGGGLYEQFF.

The CDR3 region is CSARDFRGMNTEAFF. The genes are TRBV20-1 and TRBJ1-1; TCRdb names TRBD1, which stays unverified in the absence of DNA. The germline V gene encodes CDR1 DFQATT and CDR2 SNEGSKA (reference sequence). This CDR3 region has 15 residues.

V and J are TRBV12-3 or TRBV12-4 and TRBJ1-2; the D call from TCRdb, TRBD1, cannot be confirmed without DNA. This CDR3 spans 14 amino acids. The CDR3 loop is CASRIQQGAVGYTF.

CDR3 region: CSANGQGSQPQHF. V gene TRBV20-1 combines with J gene TRBJ1-5; TCRdb calls TRBD1, which cannot be checked without DNA. Germline V gene lookup returns CDR1 DFQATT and CDR2 SNEGSKA (reference sequence). The CDR3 spans 13 residues.

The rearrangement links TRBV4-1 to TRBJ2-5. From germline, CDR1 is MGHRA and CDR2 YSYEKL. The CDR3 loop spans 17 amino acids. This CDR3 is CASSQDFGLAGGETQYF.

CDR3 residues: CSVEVVGTEAFF. J is TRBJ1-1 and V is TRBV29-1. The CDR3 has 12 amino acids. The germline CDR1 and CDR2 sequences are SQVTM and ANQGSEA.